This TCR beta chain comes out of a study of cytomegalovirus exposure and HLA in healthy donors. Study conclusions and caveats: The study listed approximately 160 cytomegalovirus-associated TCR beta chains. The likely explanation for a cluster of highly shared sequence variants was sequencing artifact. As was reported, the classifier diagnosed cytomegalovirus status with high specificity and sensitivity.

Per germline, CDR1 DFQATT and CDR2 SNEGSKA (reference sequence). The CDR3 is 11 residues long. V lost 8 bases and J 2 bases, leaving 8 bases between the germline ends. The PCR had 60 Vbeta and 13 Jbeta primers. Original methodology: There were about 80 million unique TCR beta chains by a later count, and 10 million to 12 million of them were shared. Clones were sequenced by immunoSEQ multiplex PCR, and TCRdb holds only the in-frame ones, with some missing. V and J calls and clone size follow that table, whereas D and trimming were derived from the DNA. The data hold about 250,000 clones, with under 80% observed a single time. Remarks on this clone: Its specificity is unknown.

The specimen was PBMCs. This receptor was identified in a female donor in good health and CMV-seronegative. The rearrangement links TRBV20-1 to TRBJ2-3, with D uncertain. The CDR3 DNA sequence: TGCAGTTCCGAGGCCACAGATACGCAGTATTTT. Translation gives CSSEATDTQYF.